Following are 18 T cell receptor beta chains from one sample sequenced in a study of beta chain features in type 1 diabetes. What was sequenced were expressed TCRB transcripts, since all of the isolated RNA had been reverse transcribed. Produced via immunoSEQ multiplex PCR; TCRdb's table is partial and in-frame only. This sample has hundreds of thousands of clones, with around a sixth found just once. The sequencing input was naive CD4+ T cells from blood. Every receptor here comes from a man aged 18-30 years in good health.

V and J are TRBV2 and TRBJ2-1; D remains ambiguous. Germline V gene lookup returns CDR1 SNHLY and CDR2 FYNNEI. The CDR3 contains 13 residues. The V and J ends lost 7 bases and 7 bases respectively, with 14 bases between them. The CDR3 region has the DNA TGTGCCAGCACCGTCTACCCCCCGAATGAGCAGTTCTTC. Its translation is CASTVYPPNEQFF.

J is TRBJ2-5 and V is TRBV9, with 13 bases identical to TRBD2. V lost 0 bases and J lost 5; bases outside the gene matches: 7. The CDR3 has 17 amino acids. The germline V gene encodes CDR1 SGDLS and CDR2 YYNGEE. The chain's CDR3 is CASSVEMGLAGFETQYF. The DNA for the CDR3 is TGTGCCAGCAGCGTAGAAATGGGACTAGCGGGGTTTGAGACCCAGTACTTC.

This clone appeared a few times. The rearrangement links TRBV18 to TRBJ2-7; 10 nucleotides agree with TRBD1. The CDR3 is 14 amino acids. V lost 2 bases and J lost 3; bases outside the gene matches: 1. Germline lookup yields CDR1 KGHSH and CDR2 LQKENI. The CDR3 bases are TGTGCCAGCTCACCAGGGACAGGGGTCTACGAGCAGTACTTC. Protein product: CASSPGTGVYEQYF. Combining the CDR3 with reference TRBV18 and TRBJ2-7 gives the whole variable domain NAGVMQNPRHLVRRRGQEARLRCSPMKGHSHVYWYRQLPEEGLKFMVYLQKENIIDESGMPKERFSAEFPKEGPSILRIQQVVRGDSAAYFCASSPGTGVYEQYFGPGTRLTVT.

This clone was detected only a few times. V and J are TRBV28 and TRBJ2-3; D may be TRBD1 or TRBD2 (5 bases each). Germline-derived CDR1 and CDR2 are MDHEN and SYDVKM. The ends were cut back, 7 bases at V and 4 bases at J, with 24 bases in the middle. This CDR3 is 17 amino acids long. In nucleotides, the CDR3 is TGTGCCAGCAACAACGAGGTCTGGGGGAGTCAGCCAGATACGCAGTATTTT. Its translation: CASNNEVWGSQPDTQYF.

This clone was picked up a small number of times. The chain joins TRBV7-9 to TRBJ2-3; possibly TRBD2 for D (6 bases). This CDR3 has 17 residues. V lost 4 bases, J lost 2 bases, and 19 bases lay in between. Germline V gene lookup returns CDR1 SEHNR and CDR2 FQNEAQ (reference sequence). The CDR3 loop reads CASSSPPGLLYTDTQYF. CDR3 bases: TGTGCCAGCAGCTCCCCCCCGGGACTCTTATACACAGATACGCAGTATTTT.

This clone was detected a few times. The chain combines TRBV7-2 with TRBJ1-2, with D tentatively TRBD1 (5 bases). Between the trimmed V and J ends, which lost 2 bases and 4 bases, there was a span of 14 bases. CDR3 length equals 15 residues. From germline, CDR1 is SGHTA and CDR2 FQGNSA. Here the CDR3 reads CASSLNRQTFYGYTF. DNA for the CDR3: TGTGCCAGCAGCTTAAATCGACAGACCTTCTATGGCTACACCTTC.

A few counts support this clone. This sequence joins TRBV7-9 and TRBJ2-1; D tentatively fits TRBD1 or TRBD2 (5 bases each). The CDR3 is 14 residues long. Trimming shortened V by 5 bases and J by 6 bases, and 14 bases separated the two germline ends. Germline V lookup: CDR1 SEHNR, CDR2 FQNEAQ (reference sequence). The CDR3, as DNA: TGTGCCAGCAGCCCAGGGACGGGTTTCAATGAGCAGTTCTTC. Residues: CASSPGTGFNEQFF.

The V call is TRBV9, the J call TRBJ2-2, with 12 bases lining up with TRBD2. The CDR3 covers 16 residues. Trimming took 5 bases from V and 6 from J; bases not matched to a gene: 8. Looked up from germline, CDR1 is SGDLS and CDR2 is YYNGEE. CDR3 coding DNA: TGTGCCAGCAGTCGACTAGCGGGAGTAAGCGCCGGGGAGCTGTTTTTT. Protein sequence: CASSRLAGVSAGELFF.

A few counts support this clone. V and J are TRBV11-2 and TRBJ2-3; tentative D call: TRBD1 (5 bases). The CDR3 sequence is 14 residues long. Per the germline V gene, CDR1 is SGHAT and CDR2 is FQNNGV. V was pared by 3 bases and J by 8 bases, with 15 bases between. The CDR3 nucleotides read TGTGCCAGCAGCTTCGTAGCCGATAGGGGTACGCAGTATTTT. It translates to CASSFVADRGTQYF.

The sample holds a few counts of this clone. The rearrangement uses TRBV29-1 and TRBJ2-1, with D uncertain. Germline lookup yields CDR1 SQVTM and CDR2 ANQGSEA. CDR3 size: 10 residues. Trimming removed 4 bases at V and 9 bases at J, with 7 bases between. CDR3 loop: CSVVRPEQFF. CDR3 in DNA: TGCAGCGTTGTTCGGCCTGAGCAGTTCTTC.

The chain carries TRBV28 and TRBJ2-2; unclear D gene. Trimming shortened V by 6 bases and J by 0 bases, and 5 bases separated the two germline ends. The CDR3 is 13 residues long. Germline V CDR1 and CDR2: MDHEN, SYDVKM. The CDR3 is CASRLANTGELFF. DNA for the CDR3: TGTGCCAGCAGGCTCGCGAACACCGGGGAGCTGTTTTTT.

This clone was seen more than once but under ten times. The CDR3 here is CASSLETGVRQETQYF. The CDR3 DNA follows: TGTGCCAGCAGTCTCGAGACAGGGGTCCGGCAAGAGACCCAGTACTTC. The chain joins TRBV25-1 to TRBJ2-5; 8 bases match TRBD1. Germline values: CDR1 MGHDK, CDR2 SYGVNS. The CDR3 runs to 16 residues. J was trimmed by 2 bases and V by 5 bases; bases with no gene match: 10.

V gene TRBV6-5 combines with J gene TRBJ2-5; D ambiguous. The CDR3 has 13 residues. With 5 bases removed from V and 1 base from J, the gap between germline ends came to 8 bases. The germline V gene encodes CDR1 MNHEY and CDR2 SVGAGI. For the CDR3, the DNA is TGTGCCAGCAGTGTTCACATCCAAGAGACCCAGTACTTC. Encoded protein: CASSVHIQETQYF.

The rearrangement links TRBV7-9 to TRBJ2-7; TRBD2 aligns across 11 bases. The germline V gene has CDR1 SEHNR and CDR2 FQNEAQ (reference sequence). The V and J ends lost 7 bases and 2 bases, in that order; junction bases with no gene match: 10. This CDR3 contains 16 residues. CDR3 DNA: TGTGCCAGCACCGTAGCGGGAGGGCAAGGGACCTACGAGCAGTACTTC. This encodes CASTVAGGQGTYEQYF. Using reference TRBV7-9 and TRBJ2-7 for the parts outside the CDR3, the full variable domain is DTGVSQNPRHKITKRGQNVTFRCDPISEHNRLYWYRQTLGQGPEFLTYFQNEAQLEKSRLLSDRFSAERPKGSFSTLEIQRTEQGDSAMYLCASTVAGGQGTYEQYFGPGTRLTVT.

The chain recombines TRBV5-4 with TRBJ2-1; TRBD1 matches at 7 bases. Germline V gene lookup returns CDR1 SGHNT and CDR2 YYREEE (reference sequence). V was pared by 2 bases and J by 3 bases, with 5 bases of the junction left unmatched. There are 15 residues in the CDR3. DNA of the CDR3: TGTGCCAGCAGCTTCGGGACAGTGAGCTACAATGAGCAGTTCTTC. This sequence encodes CASSFGTVSYNEQFF.

This rearrangement joins TRBV7-3 to TRBJ2-3; D might be TRBD2 (6 bases). The V and J ends lost 0 bases and 4 bases respectively, with 14 bases between them. The germline gives CDR1 SGHTA, CDR2 FQGTGA. This CDR3 is 16 amino acids long. In DNA form, the CDR3 reads TGTGCCAGCAGCTTAACGTTTGGGAGGCAGGCAGATACGCAGTATTTT. The encoded protein is CASSLTFGRQADTQYF.

This clone was found a few times. The rearrangement uses TRBV29-1 and TRBJ1-3; 7 nucleotides agree with TRBD1. Looked up from germline, CDR1 is SQVTM and CDR2 is ANQGSEA. The CDR3 is 16 amino acids. The V segment lost 8 bases and the J segment 3 bases; nucleotides outside the gene matches: 16. This CDR3 is CSLDLPDRLSGNTIYF. The CDR3 DNA reads TGCAGCTTAGACTTGCCGGACAGGCTCAGTGGAAACACCATATATTTT.

The genes are TRBV30 and TRBJ1-5; 8 bases align to TRBD1. Germline trimming cut 3 bases from V and 6 bases from J; bases unmatched to any gene: 7. CDR1 GTSNPN and CDR2 SVGIG come from the germline V gene (reference sequence). This CDR3 spans 14 amino acids. CDR3 residues: CAWRPDRGTQPQHF. CDR3 DNA: TGTGCCTGGAGACCTGACAGGGGTACTCAGCCCCAGCATTTT. Using reference TRBV30 and TRBJ1-5 for the parts outside the CDR3, the full variable domain is SQTIHQWPATLVQPVGSPLSLECTVEGTSNPNLYWYRQAAGRGLQLLFYSVGIGQISSEVPQNLSASRPQDRQFILSSKKLLLSDSGFYLCAWRPDRGTQPQHFGDGTRLSIL.